The next 21 T cell receptor beta chains were all read from a single sample in a study of vaccination effects on CD4 cells after COVID-19. Antigen-specific CD4+ T cells were expanded (with viral peptide pools) by the ViraFEST assay ahead of sequencing. It was after 10 days of culture that CD4+ T cells were isolated. The study found no prior SARS-CoV-2 infection in the vaccine recipients, who tested negative for nucleocapsid antibodies. Antigens of these TCRs are unknown. Clones were sequenced by immunoSEQ multiplex PCR, and TCRdb holds only the in-frame ones, with some missing. Counted here are about 43,000 clones, roughly 72% occurring once; the ten biggest clones make up 10% to 11%. The sequencing used CD4+ T cells from PBMCs cultured with SARS-CoV-2 spike peptides, collected before COVID-19 vaccination. The receptors come from a human donor who received a COVID-19 vaccine.

This chain joins TRBV24-1 and TRBJ2-2, with 8 positions matching TRBD1. Germline CDR1 reads KGHDR; CDR2 reads SFDVKD. With 7 bases clipped from V and 4 bases from J, the junction kept 4 bases outside the gene matches. CDR3 length: 14 residues. The CDR3 DNA reads as TGTGCCACCAGCCACAGGGGGAGCACCGGGGAGCTGTTTTTT. It codes for CATSHRGSTGELFF.

The V and J genes are TRBV5-1 and TRBJ2-3; TRBD1 aligns across 7 bases. V lost 4 bases to trimming and J lost 1 base; unmatched junction nucleotides: 12. CDR1 and CDR2 from the germline V gene are SGHRS and YFSETQ. CDR3 length: 17 residues. The CDR3 protein is CASSLGQDKYGTDTQYF. The CDR3 bases are TGCGCCAGCAGCCTCGGACAGGATAAGTATGGCACAGATACGCAGTATTTT.

As to this clone: This specimen includes other DNA sequences encoding the same CDR3. The chain uses TRBV25-1 and TRBJ2-6; D not certain. The CDR3 loop spans 13 amino acids. Trimming removed 8 bases at V and 0 bases at J, with 5 bases between. Germline CDR1 reads MGHDK; CDR2 reads SYGVNS. The CDR3 protein is CASSNSGANVLTF. The CDR3 nucleotides are TGTGCCAGCTCTAACTCTGGGGCCAACGTCCTGACTTTC.

This clone was seen once. The rearrangement joins TRBV19 to TRBJ2-3; the D call may be TRBD1 or TRBD2 (5 bases each). Germline assignment: CDR1 LNHDA and CDR2 SQIVND (reference sequence). V lost 8 bases to trimming and J lost 2 bases, with 14 bases between them. The CDR3 contains 14 residues. DNA for the CDR3: TGTGCCAGTCGCACGGGGCAGCCCACAGATACGCAGTATTTT. Translation gives CASRTGQPTDTQYF.

V usage is TRBV7-2 and J usage is TRBJ2-3; possible D gene TRBD1, 7 bases. V lost 2 bases and J 4 bases, leaving 10 bases between the germline ends. Germline CDR1 is SGHTA and CDR2 is FQGNSA. The length of the CDR3 is 14 residues. The CDR3 loop is CASSLQGGADTQYF. CDR3 coding DNA: TGTGCCAGCAGCTTACAGGGGGGAGCAGATACGCAGTATTTT. The full variable domain, rest sourced from reference TRBV7-2 and TRBJ2-3, is GAGVSQSPSNKVTEKGKDVELRCDPISGHTALYWYRQSLGQGLEFLIYFQGNSAPDKSGLPSDRFSAERTGGSVSTLTIQRTQQEDSAVYLCASSLQGGADTQYFGPGTRLTVL.

The chain recombines TRBV19 with TRBJ1-1; D not certain. This CDR3 spans 13 amino acids. Germline values: CDR1 LNHDA, CDR2 SQIVND (reference sequence). The germline V and J ends were trimmed by 3 bases and 5 bases, with 10 bases remaining between them. The CDR3 protein is CASSIWGGTEAFF. The CDR3 nucleotides read TGTGCCAGTAGTATCTGGGGAGGGACTGAAGCTTTCTTT.

This clone came up a few times. This chain links TRBV11-2 with TRBJ1-6; the match to TRBD1 covers 9 bases. The CDR3 consists of 15 residues. CDR1 SGHAT and CDR2 FQNNGV come from the germline V gene. V was pared by 7 bases and J by 10 bases, with 11 bases of the junction left unmatched. CDR3 coding DNA: TGTGCCAGCACCCCCCGGGACAGGGTTCACTCACCCCTCCACTTT. This codes for CASTPRDRVHSPLHF.

V and J are TRBV30 and TRBJ2-7, with D perhaps matching TRBD1 (6 bases). The CDR3 is 13 amino acids. V dropped 3 bases and J dropped 6 bases, with 15 bases sitting between them. Per germline, CDR1 GTSNPN and CDR2 SVGIG (reference sequence). CDR3 coding DNA: TGTGCCTGGAGCCCAGGGGTCCTCGGCGAGCAGTACGTC. Its translation: CAWSPGVLGEQYV.

The table lists this clone with a few counts. The genes are TRBV5-4 and TRBJ2-5; 8 bases are a match to TRBD1. The V and J ends lost 3 bases and 1 base, in that order; junction bases with no gene match: 5. The CDR3 runs to 15 residues. Germline V CDR1 and CDR2: SGHNT, YYREEE (reference sequence). CDR3 sequence: CASSSPGQGQETQYF. For the CDR3, the DNA is TGTGCCAGCAGCTCACCTGGACAGGGCCAAGAGACCCAGTACTTC.

This chain links TRBV6-1 with TRBJ2-3; D uncertain. Germline V gene data show CDR1 as MNHNS and CDR2 as SASEGT. CDR3 length: 13 residues. V was clipped by 3 bases and J by 7 bases, with 11 bases between them. The CDR3 sequence: CASSDWMENTQYF. DNA for the CDR3: TGTGCCAGCAGTGATTGGATGGAAAATACGCAGTATTTT.

J is TRBJ2-7 and V is TRBV6-5, with D possibly matching TRBD2 (6 bases). The germline V gene encodes CDR1 MNHEY and CDR2 SVGAGI. V shed 7 bases and J shed 9 bases, with 19 bases lying between them. The CDR3 consists of 13 residues. The CDR3 is CASTRFGQGGQYV. For the CDR3, the DNA is TGTGCCAGCACCCGGTTTGGGCAGGGAGGGCAGTACGTC.

This clone was observed a few times. This sequence joins TRBV7-9 and TRBJ2-7; possibly TRBD2 for D (6 bases). Germline V gene data show CDR1 as SEHNR and CDR2 as FQNEAQ (reference sequence). With 5 bases removed from V and 4 bases from J, the gap between germline ends came to 15 bases. CDR3 size: 14 residues. DNA for the CDR3: TGTGCCAGCAGCACAGAGGGACTGAATTACGAGCAGTACGTC. It codes for CASSTEGLNYEQYV.

The rearrangement links TRBV7-8 to TRBJ2-5; 10 bases map to TRBD2. Germline lookup yields CDR1 SGHVS and CDR2 FQNEAQ. V gave up 4 bases and J gave up 6 bases; unmatched junction bases: 14. The length of the CDR3 is 17 residues. The CDR3 sequence is CASSSKRGGVTKKTQYF. Here the CDR3 DNA reads TGTGCCAGCAGCTCAAAGCGGGGGGGCGTTACAAAAAAGACCCAGTACTTC.

J is TRBJ1-5 and V is TRBV7-2; unclear D gene. The CDR3 runs to 14 residues. The ends were cut back, 2 bases at V and 9 bases at J, with 14 bases in the middle. Germline values: CDR1 SGHTA, CDR2 FQGNSA. The CDR3 here is CASSLPGMVGPQHF. The DNA of the CDR3 is TGTGCCAGCAGCTTACCCGGGATGGTGGGGCCCCAGCATTTT.

This clone was observed a handful of times. The chain is built from TRBV11-2 and TRBJ1-4; D ambiguous. Trimming took off 4 bases at V and 5 bases at J, with 8 bases between the two ends. Germline values: CDR1 SGHAT, CDR2 FQNNGV. The CDR3 is 13 residues long. This CDR3 is CASSWVRNEKLFF. The CDR3 region has the DNA TGTGCCAGCAGCTGGGTGCGGAATGAAAAACTGTTTTTT.

The chain has TRBV5-6 and TRBJ2-5, with D maybe TRBD2 (5 bases). Germline CDR1 is SGHDT and CDR2 is YYEEEE. This CDR3 comprises 14 residues. Trimming took off 1 base at V and 5 bases at J, with 12 bases between the two ends. The CDR3 DNA sequence: TGTGCCAGCAGCTTGTACGGGGATAGGGAGACCCAGTACTTC. This codes for CASSLYGDRETQYF.

The V and J genes are TRBV6-4 and TRBJ2-5; the match to TRBD1 covers 8 bases. Germline CDR1 is MRHNA and CDR2 is SNTAGT. V was pared by 6 bases and J by 3 bases, with 9 bases of the junction left unmatched. This CDR3 comprises 15 residues. CDR3 protein: CASSLLQGVEETQYF. The CDR3 region has the DNA TGTGCCAGCAGCCTCCTACAGGGGGTGGAAGAGACCCAGTACTTC.

CDR3 region: CAWSGSGLYEQYV. CDR3 DNA sequence: TGTGCCTGGAGTGGTAGCGGTCTTTACGAGCAGTACGTC. V is TRBV30 and J is TRBJ2-7, with D perhaps matching TRBD2 (6 bases). The CDR3 has 13 amino acids. Germline CDR1 and CDR2: GTSNPN and SVGIG (reference sequence). Trimming left V 1 base short and J 4 bases short, with 11 bases between.

This chain joins TRBV3-1 (or the pseudogene TRBV3-2) and TRBJ1-6; 10 nucleotides line up with TRBD1. Per the germline V gene, CDR1 is LGHDT and CDR2 is YNNKEL (reference sequence). The trim removed 5 bases at V and 9 bases at J, leaving 4 bases unmatched. This CDR3 is built from 14 residues. DNA of the CDR3: TGTGCCAGCAGCTTGGGACAGGGGAGTTCACCCCTCCACTTT. The encoded protein is CASSLGQGSSPLHF.

CDR3 sequence reads: CASSHDRVQKTQYF. The DNA for the CDR3 is TGTGCCAGCAGCCATGACCGGGTGCAGAAGACCCAGTACTTC. J is TRBJ2-5 and V is TRBV5-4; D is unclear. This CDR3 comprises 14 residues. Per the germline V gene, CDR1 is SGHNT and CDR2 is YYREEE (reference sequence). Trimming removed 4 bases from V and 6 bases from J, with 16 bases in between.

The V and J genes are TRBV7-8 and TRBJ2-7; the match to TRBD2 covers 9 bases. J was trimmed by 0 bases and V by 5 bases; bases with no gene match: 8. Germline assignment: CDR1 SGHVS and CDR2 FQNEAQ. The CDR3 runs 16 residues. This chain's CDR3 is CASSVQAGGSSYEQYV. The DNA for the CDR3 is TGTGCCAGCAGCGTACAAGCGGGGGGCTCCTCCTACGAGCAGTACGTC.